The 5 T cell receptor beta chains below come from one sample, sequenced in a study of blood T cell repertoires in COVID-19. Method: immunoSEQ multiplex PCR; TCRdb's copy keeps in-frame clones and lacks some. The sample comprises 200,000 to 300,000 clones, more than 65% of which are singletons, and about 2.1% rests with the top ten. The sample consisted of peripheral blood. These receptors were taken from a man between 35 and 55 years old who had recovered from COVID-19.

The chain carries TRBV20-1 and TRBJ1-6; 11 bases are a match to TRBD1. Germline assignment: CDR1 DFQATT and CDR2 SNEGSKA (reference sequence). Trimming took 3 bases from V and 7 from J; bases not matched to a gene: 5. The CDR3 consists of 15 residues. The CDR3 coding sequence is TGCAGTGCTAGTTCCGGGACAGGGGGAAATTCACCCCTCCACTTT. Its translation is CSASSGTGGNSPLHF.

The chain joins TRBV4-2 to TRBJ2-7, with a tentative D call TRBD2 (6 bases). V was pared by 1 base and J by 0 bases, with 13 bases between. Germline V lookup: CDR1 LGHNA, CDR2 YNFKEQ. This CDR3 has 16 residues. The CDR3 region is CASSQVAERISYEQYF. The DNA of the CDR3 is TGTGCCAGCAGCCAAGTAGCGGAGCGGATCTCCTACGAGCAGTACTTC.

CDR3 residues: CASSYNYPGSDGYTF. The CDR3 nucleotides are TGTGCCAGCAGTTATAACTACCCAGGGTCTGATGGCTACACCTTC. The gene calls are TRBV6-5 and TRBJ1-2; weak D call: TRBD1 (5 bases). The CDR3 is 15 residues long. Trimming pared 3 bases from V and 6 bases from J, leaving 17 bases between. CDR1 is MNHEY, CDR2 SVGAGI, per germline.

There are a few counts of this clone. The chain joins TRBV19 to TRBJ1-1; D is ambiguous. V shed 1 base and J shed 0 bases, with 6 bases lying between them. Germline V gene data show CDR1 as LNHDA and CDR2 as SQIVND (reference sequence). The CDR3 extends over 14 amino acids. The CDR3 reads CASSIAGMNTEAFF. The CDR3 DNA reads TGTGCCAGTAGTATAGCGGGTATGAACACTGAAGCTTTCTTT.

The chain combines TRBV6-5 with TRBJ2-1, with TRBD2 matching over 9 bases. The CDR3 runs to 12 residues. V lost 8 bases, J lost 10 bases, and 6 bases stayed unmatched. Germline V gene lookup returns CDR1 MNHEY and CDR2 SVGAGI. This CDR3 reads CASCLAGTEQFF. CDR3 nucleotide sequence: TGTGCCAGCTGCCTAGCGGGAACGGAGCAGTTCTTC.